The source of this T cell receptor (beta chain) is a study of cytotoxic CD8 clonotypes in ibrutinib-treated CLL. Method: immunoSEQ multiplex PCR; TCRdb's copy keeps in-frame clones and lacks some. The sample has 100,000 to 150,000 clones; around 85% are singletons. The CDR3 has 13 residues. Germline CDR1 is SGHDT and CDR2 is YYEEEE. V lost 7 bases to trimming and J lost 8 bases, with 18 bases between them. This material consisted of PBMCs, taken after 24 months of ibrutinib treatment. The clonotype comes from a human donor with chronic lymphocytic leukemia. The chain combines TRBV5-6 with TRBJ1-2, with unresolved D. The CDR3 loop is CASHPNIMHGYTF. DNA for the CDR3: TGTGCCAGCCACCCTAATATCATGCACGGCTACACCTTC.